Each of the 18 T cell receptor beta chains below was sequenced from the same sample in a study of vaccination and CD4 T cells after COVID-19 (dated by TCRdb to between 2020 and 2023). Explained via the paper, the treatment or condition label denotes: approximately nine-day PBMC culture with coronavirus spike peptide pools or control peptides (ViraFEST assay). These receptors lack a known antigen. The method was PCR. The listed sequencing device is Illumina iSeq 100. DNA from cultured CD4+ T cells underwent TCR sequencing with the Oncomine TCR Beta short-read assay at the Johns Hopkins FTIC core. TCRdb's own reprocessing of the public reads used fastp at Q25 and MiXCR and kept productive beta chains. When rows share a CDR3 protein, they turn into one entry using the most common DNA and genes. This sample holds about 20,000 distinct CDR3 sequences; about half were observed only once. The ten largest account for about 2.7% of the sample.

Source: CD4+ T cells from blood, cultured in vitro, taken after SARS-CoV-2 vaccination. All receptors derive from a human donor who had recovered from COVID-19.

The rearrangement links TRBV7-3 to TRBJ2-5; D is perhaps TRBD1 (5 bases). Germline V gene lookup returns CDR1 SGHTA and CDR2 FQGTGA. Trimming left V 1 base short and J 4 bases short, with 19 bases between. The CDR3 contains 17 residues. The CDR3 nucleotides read TGTGCCAGCAGCTTAATTCTCGGCCAGGGCCTGGGAGAGACCCAGTACTTC. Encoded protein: CASSLILGQGLGETQYF. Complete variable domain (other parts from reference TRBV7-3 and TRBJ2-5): GAGVSQTPSNKVTEKGKYVELRCDPISGHTALYWYRQSLGQGPEFLIYFQGTGAADDSGLPNDRFFAVRPEGSVSTLKIQRTERGDSAVYLCASSLILGQGLGETQYFGPGTRLLVL.

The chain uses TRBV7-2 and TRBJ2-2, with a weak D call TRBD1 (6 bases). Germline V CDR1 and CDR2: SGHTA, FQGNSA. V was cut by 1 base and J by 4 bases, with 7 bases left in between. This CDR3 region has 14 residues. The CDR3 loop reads CASSLDRATGELFF. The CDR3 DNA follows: TGTGCCAGCAGCTTAGACAGGGCCACCGGGGAGCTGTTTTTT.

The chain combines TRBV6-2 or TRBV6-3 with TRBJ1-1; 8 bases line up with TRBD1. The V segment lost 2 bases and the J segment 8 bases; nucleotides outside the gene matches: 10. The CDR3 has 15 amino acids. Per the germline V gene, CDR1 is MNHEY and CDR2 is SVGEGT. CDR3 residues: CASSYPSGGQREAFF. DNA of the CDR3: TGTGCCAGCAGTTACCCGTCAGGGGGCCAGAGAGAAGCTTTCTTT.

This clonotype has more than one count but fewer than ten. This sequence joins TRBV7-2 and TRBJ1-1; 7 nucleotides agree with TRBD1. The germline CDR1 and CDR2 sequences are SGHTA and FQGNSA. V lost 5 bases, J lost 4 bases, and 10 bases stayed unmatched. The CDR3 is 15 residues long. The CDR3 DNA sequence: TGTGCCAGCAGCCTCGACAGGGTTGATGGCACTGAAGCTTTCTTT. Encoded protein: CASSLDRVDGTEAFF.

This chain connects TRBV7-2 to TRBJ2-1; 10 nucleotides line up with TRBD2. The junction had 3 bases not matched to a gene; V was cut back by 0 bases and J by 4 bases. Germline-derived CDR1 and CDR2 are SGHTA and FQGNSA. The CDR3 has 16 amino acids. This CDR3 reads CASSLALAGSYNEQFF. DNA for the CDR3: TGTGCCAGCAGCTTAGCACTAGCGGGGTCTTACAATGAGCAGTTCTTC.

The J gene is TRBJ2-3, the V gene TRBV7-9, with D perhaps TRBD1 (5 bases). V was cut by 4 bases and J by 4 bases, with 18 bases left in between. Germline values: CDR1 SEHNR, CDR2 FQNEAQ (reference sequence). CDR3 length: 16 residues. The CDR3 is CASSSSTALGPDTQYF. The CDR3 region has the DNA TGTGCCAGCAGCTCCTCGACAGCCCTGGGGCCAGATACGCAGTATTTT.

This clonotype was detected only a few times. CDR3 sequence reads: CASSLRTESNSPLHF. The CDR3 DNA follows: TGTGCCAGCAGTTTAAGGACAGAGAGTAATTCACCCCTCCACTTT. The chain joins TRBV27 to TRBJ1-6; possible D gene TRBD1, 6 bases. This CDR3 region has 15 residues. The germline CDR1 and CDR2 sequences are MNHEY and SMNVEV (reference sequence). V shed 2 bases and J shed 6 bases, with 11 bases lying between them.

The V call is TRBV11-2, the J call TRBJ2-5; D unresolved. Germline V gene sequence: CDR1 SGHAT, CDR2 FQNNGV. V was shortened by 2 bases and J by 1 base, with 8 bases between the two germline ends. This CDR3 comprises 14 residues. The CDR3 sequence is CASSLRRIQETQYF. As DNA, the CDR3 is TGTGCCAGCAGCTTACGCAGGATCCAAGAGACCCAGTACTTC.

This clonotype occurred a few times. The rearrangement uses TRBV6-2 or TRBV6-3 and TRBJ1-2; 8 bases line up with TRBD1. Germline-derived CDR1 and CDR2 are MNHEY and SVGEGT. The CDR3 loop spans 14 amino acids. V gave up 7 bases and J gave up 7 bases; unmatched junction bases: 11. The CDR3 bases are TGTGCCAGCAAGGGGGCAGGGGGCAACCGTGGCTACACCTTC. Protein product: CASKGAGGNRGYTF.

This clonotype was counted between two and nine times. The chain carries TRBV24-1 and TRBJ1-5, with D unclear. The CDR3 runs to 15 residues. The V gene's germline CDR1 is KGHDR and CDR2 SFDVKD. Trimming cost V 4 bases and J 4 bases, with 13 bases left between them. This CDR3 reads CATSDTRSGNQPQHF. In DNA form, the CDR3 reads TGTGCCACCAGTGACACCCGGAGTGGAAATCAGCCCCAGCATTTT.

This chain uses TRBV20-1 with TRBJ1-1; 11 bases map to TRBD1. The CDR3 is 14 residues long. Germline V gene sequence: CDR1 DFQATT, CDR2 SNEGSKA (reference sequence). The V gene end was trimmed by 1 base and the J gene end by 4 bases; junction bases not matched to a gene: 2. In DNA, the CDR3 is TGCAGTGCTAGAGCCGGGACAGGGGGCACTGAAGCTTTCTTT. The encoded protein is CSARAGTGGTEAFF.

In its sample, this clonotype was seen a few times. Here the CDR3 DNA reads TGTGCCAGCAGCGGTCGGGGACAGACGAACACTGAAGCTTTCTTT. This sequence encodes CASSGRGQTNTEAFF. The chain combines TRBV6-1 with TRBJ1-1; 7 bases align to TRBD1. This CDR3 region has 15 residues. V dropped 6 bases and J dropped 1; count of bases not matched to a gene: 8. Looked up from germline, CDR1 is MNHNS and CDR2 is SASEGT.

The CDR3 bases are TGTGCCAGCAGTAGACAGGGTGGTCGTAGCAATCAGCCCCAGCATTTT. Translation: CASSRQGGRSNQPQHF. The chain is built from TRBV2 and TRBJ1-5; 7 bases match TRBD1. V trimming: 5 bases; J trimming: 0 bases; junction bases outside the gene matches: 7. The germline V gene encodes CDR1 SNHLY and CDR2 FYNNEI. The CDR3 contains 16 residues.

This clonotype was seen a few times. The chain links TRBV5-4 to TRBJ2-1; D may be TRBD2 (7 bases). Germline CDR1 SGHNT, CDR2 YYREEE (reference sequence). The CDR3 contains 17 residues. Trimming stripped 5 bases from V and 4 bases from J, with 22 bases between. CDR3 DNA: TGTGCCAGCAGTTGGGGGGGCCAGGGGTCAGGGTACAATGAGCAGTTCTTC. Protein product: CASSWGGQGSGYNEQFF. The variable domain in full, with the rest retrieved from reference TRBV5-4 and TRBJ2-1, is ETGVTQSPTHLIKTRGQQVTLRCSSQSGHNTVSWYQQALGQGPQFIFQYYREEENGRGNFPPRFSGLQFPNYSSELNVNALELDDSALYLCASSWGGQGSGYNEQFFGPGTRLTVL.

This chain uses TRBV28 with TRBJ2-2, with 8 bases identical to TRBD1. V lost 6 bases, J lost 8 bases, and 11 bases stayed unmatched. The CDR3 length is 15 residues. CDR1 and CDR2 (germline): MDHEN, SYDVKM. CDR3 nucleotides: TGTGCCAGCAGCAAGACAGGGGCGTCCCCTGGGGAGCTGTTTTTT. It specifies CASSKTGASPGELFF. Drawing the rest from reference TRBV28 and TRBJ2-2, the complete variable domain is DVKVTQSSRYLVKRTGEKVFLECVQDMDHENMFWYRQDPGLGLRLIYFSYDVKMKEKGDIPEGYSVSREKKERFSLILESASTNQTSMYLCASSKTGASPGELFFGEGSRLTVL.

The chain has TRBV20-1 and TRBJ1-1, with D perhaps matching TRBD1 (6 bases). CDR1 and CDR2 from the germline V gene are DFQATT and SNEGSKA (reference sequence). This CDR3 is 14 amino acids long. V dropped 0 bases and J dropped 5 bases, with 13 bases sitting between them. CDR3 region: CSARETGQGTEAFF. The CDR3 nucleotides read TGCAGTGCTAGAGAAACGGGGCAGGGGACTGAAGCTTTCTTT.

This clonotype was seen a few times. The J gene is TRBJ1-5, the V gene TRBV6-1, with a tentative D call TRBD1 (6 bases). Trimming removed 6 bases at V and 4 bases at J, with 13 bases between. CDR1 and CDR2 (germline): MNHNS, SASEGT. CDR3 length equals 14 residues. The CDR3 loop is CASRGIQGNQPQHF. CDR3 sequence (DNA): TGTGCCAGCAGGGGTATACAGGGAAATCAGCCCCAGCATTTT.

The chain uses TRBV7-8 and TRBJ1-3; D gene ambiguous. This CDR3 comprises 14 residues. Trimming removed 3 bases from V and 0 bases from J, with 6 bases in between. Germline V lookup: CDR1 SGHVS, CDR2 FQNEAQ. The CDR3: CASSLASSGNTIYF. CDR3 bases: TGTGCCAGCAGCTTGGCAAGCTCTGGAAACACCATATATTTT.